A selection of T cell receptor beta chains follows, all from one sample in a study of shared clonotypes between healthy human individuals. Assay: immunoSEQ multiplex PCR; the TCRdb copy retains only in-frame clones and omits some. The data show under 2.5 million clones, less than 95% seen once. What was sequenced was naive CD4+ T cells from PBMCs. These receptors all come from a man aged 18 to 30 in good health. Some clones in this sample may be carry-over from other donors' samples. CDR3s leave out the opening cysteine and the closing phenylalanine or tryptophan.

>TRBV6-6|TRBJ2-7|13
ASSPPRDQFVEQY
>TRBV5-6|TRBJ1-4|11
ASSLGSGEKLF
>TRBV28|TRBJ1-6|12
ASSLIGRNSPLH
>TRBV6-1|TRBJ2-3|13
ASSDPGLSTDTQY
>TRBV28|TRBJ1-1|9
ASSLYTDPF
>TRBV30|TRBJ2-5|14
AWSGSTLAVQETQY
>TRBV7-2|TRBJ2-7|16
ASSLGLASGRVSYEQY
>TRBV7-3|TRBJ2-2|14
ASSSQGFRNTGELF
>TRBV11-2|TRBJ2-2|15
ASSTPQAGLNTGELF
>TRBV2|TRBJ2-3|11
ASSAGSTDTQY
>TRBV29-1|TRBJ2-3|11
SVASPVTDTQY
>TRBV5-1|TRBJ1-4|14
ASSQQGLTLNEKLF
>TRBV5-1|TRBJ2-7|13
ASSPGQGAFYEQY
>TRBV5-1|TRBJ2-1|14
ASTNAGTSGTNEQF
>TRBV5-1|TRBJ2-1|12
ASSWAASYNEQF
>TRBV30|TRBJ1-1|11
AWSVSSNTEAF
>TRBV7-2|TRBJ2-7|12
ASSQRGAGYEQY
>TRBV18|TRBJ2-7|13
ASSSTGTGGSEQY
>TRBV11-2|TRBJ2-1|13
ASSLATSGRAEQF
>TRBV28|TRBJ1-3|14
ASSLRLGASGNTIY
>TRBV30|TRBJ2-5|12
AWSVGGIQETQY
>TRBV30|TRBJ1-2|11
AWGTTPGGGYT
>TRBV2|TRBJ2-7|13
ASSERSTGAYEQY
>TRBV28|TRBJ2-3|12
ASSTAAGTDTQY
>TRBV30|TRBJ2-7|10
AWSVLLDEQY
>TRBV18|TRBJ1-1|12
ASSPQFQGTEAF
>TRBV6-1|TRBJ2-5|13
ASGKLGQGRETQY
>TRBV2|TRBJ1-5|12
ASSPEQGIQPQH